This T cell receptor (beta chain) was sequenced in a study of persistence of HIV-infected CD4 T cells. This CDR3 region has 15 residues. The germline V gene encodes CDR1 MNHEY and CDR2 SMNVEV (reference sequence). Trimming pared 5 bases from V and 2 bases from J, leaving 16 bases between. Lysates of CMV-infected fibroblasts at around 9.8 ug/mL stimulated these cells. Memory cells lacking CD40L and CD69 with high CD45RO were sorted. Comment on this clone: The target antigen is unknown.

This was the immunoSEQ version 4 assay in survey mode. Libraries were prepared by immunoSEQ multiplex PCR; TCRdb keeps only in-frame clonotypes and omits some of them. The table includes about 37,000 clones, 75% to 90% detected once. Study-wide results and limits: TCRbeta richness was lower in CMV- and Gag-responding cells than in anti-CD3/anti-CD28-responding cells.

The chain recombines TRBV27 with TRBJ2-7; no clear D. The sequencing used CD4+ T cells sorted from PBMCs after 18-hour stimulation, collected from a patient who received antiretroviral therapy. This sequence was found in an adult man with HIV who was CMV-seropositive. This chain's CDR3 is CASSPPGLGPYEQYF. Here the CDR3 DNA reads TGTGCCAGCAGTCCCCCCGGCTTGGGCCCCTACGAGCAGTACTTC.